This entry is about one T cell receptor (delta chain). The data are from a study of gamma-delta T cells after stem cell transplantation. In germline, CDR1 is TSWWSYY, CDR2 QGS. The CDR3 spans 15 residues. V lost 3 bases and J 0 bases, leaving 11 bases between the germline ends. TCRdb re-called clones from the RT-PCR reads via CATT. This table holds approximately 14,000 delta-chain clones, roughly 34% found once. This clonotype was obtained from a human donor. It is not recorded whose cells these are; they may come from a transplant donor. The material sequenced was gamma-delta T cells. The chain links TRDV1 to TRDJ1; a weak D match, TRDD3 (5 bases). The CDR3 bases are TGTGCTCTTGGGGAGGACGGATATCACACCGATAAACTCATCTTT. Its translation is CALGEDGYHTDKLIF.